The 30 T cell receptor beta chains presented below share a single source sample, sequenced in a study of cytomegalovirus exposure and HLA in healthy donors (dated by TCRdb to the late 2010s). Libraries were made using the immunoSEQ multiplex PCR assay. A mixture of 60 forward primers for TCR Vbeta segments and 13 reverse primers for TCR Jbeta segments was used in the multiplex PCR. In its TCRdb copy, this immuneACCESS table keeps in-frame sequences only and misses some clones. Where compared with another copy, unresolved V genes explain less than half of these, and the others have no known cause. Present in this sample are 150,000 to 200,000 clones, roughly three quarters of which were seen just once. 2% to 2.5% of the sample is held by the ten biggest clonotypes. Sequencing was performed on PBMCs. These receptors were collected from a woman between 50 and 59 years old in good health and CMV-seronegative.

The chain joins TRBV28 to TRBJ1-3; no firm D call. The CDR3 runs 15 residues. Trimming removed 0 bases at V and 2 bases at J, with 8 bases between. CDR1 and CDR2 (germline): MDHEN, SYDVKM. Written as DNA, the CDR3 is TGTGCCAGCAGTTTATGGCCAAGCACTGGAAACACCATATATTTT. This codes for CASSLWPSTGNTIYF.

The rearrangement joins TRBV7-2 to TRBJ2-3; 13 bases are shared with TRBD2. The trim removed 3 bases at V and 3 bases at J, leaving 6 bases unmatched. The CDR3 covers 17 residues. Germline V lookup: CDR1 SGHTA, CDR2 FQGNSA. CDR3 region: CASSFPPLAGGTDTQYF. CDR3 nucleotide sequence: TGTGCCAGCAGCTTCCCCCCACTAGCGGGGGGGACAGATACGCAGTATTTT.

This clone was counted between two and nine times. The gene calls are TRBV9 and TRBJ2-7, with 11 bases lining up with TRBD2. Germline lookup yields CDR1 SGDLS and CDR2 YYNGEE. The junction had 2 bases not matched to a gene; V was cut back by 3 bases and J by 0 bases. The CDR3 has 15 residues. The DNA for the CDR3 is TGTGCCAGCAGCGGGGGACTAGCGGCCTCCTACGAGCAGTACTTC. Its protein product is CASSGGLAASYEQYF. Filled out from reference TRBV9 and TRBJ2-7, the complete variable domain reads DSGVTQTPKHLITATGQRVTLRCSPRSGDLSVYWYQQSLDQGLQFLIQYYNGEERAKGNILERFSAQQFPDLHSELNLSSLELGDSALYFCASSGGLAASYEQYFGPGTRLTVT.

The table lists this clone with a few counts. The chain has TRBV14 and TRBJ1-1, with TRBD1 as a possible D gene (5 bases). The germline gives CDR1 SGHDN, CDR2 FVKESK. The CDR3 is 14 amino acids. Trimming stripped 3 bases from V and 3 bases from J, with 11 bases between. The CDR3 nucleotides read TGTGCCAGCAGCCAGGGGGGAGAATACACTGAAGCTTTCTTT. This sequence encodes CASSQGGEYTEAFF. Based on the CDR3 plus reference TRBV14 and TRBJ1-1, the full variable domain is EAGVTQFPSHSVIEKGQTVTLRCDPISGHDNLYWYRRVMGKEIKFLLHFVKESKQDESGMPNNRFLAERTGGTYSTLKVQPAELEDSGVYFCASSQGGEYTEAFFGQGTRLTVV.

This clone was seen only once. The V and J genes are TRBV5-1 and TRBJ1-5, with 7 bases that match TRBD1. The CDR3 spans 14 residues. Trimming cost V 4 bases and J 2 bases; bases outside gene matches: 3. CDR1 and CDR2 (germline): SGHRS, YFSETQ. The CDR3 is CASSAGTGNQPQHF. CDR3 coding DNA: TGCGCCAGCAGCGCCGGGACAGGCAATCAGCCCCAGCATTTT.

This rearrangement joins TRBV28 to TRBJ2-7; 9 bases map to TRBD1. CDR1 MDHEN and CDR2 SYDVKM come from the germline V gene. The CDR3 is made up of 15 amino acids. V dropped 4 bases and J dropped 0; count of bases not matched to a gene: 4. The CDR3 sequence is CASSSTGGPSYEQYF. As DNA, the CDR3 is TGTGCCAGCAGTTCTACAGGGGGCCCCTCCTACGAGCAGTACTTC.

The chain uses TRBV6-5 and TRBJ1-5; 7 bases align to TRBD1. J lost 6 bases, V lost 6 bases, and 8 bases had no gene match. The V gene's germline CDR1 is MNHEY and CDR2 SVGAGI. This CDR3 comprises 14 residues. The CDR3 coding sequence is TGTGCCAGCAGAGAGGGACAGACCGGTCAGCCCCAGCATTTT. Residues: CASREGQTGQPQHF.

This clone was counted once. V gene TRBV5-1 combines with J gene TRBJ1-3; the match to TRBD1 covers 10 bases. The J segment lost 0 bases and the V segment lost 3 bases, leaving 9 bases of the junction unmatched. The CDR3 is 18 amino acids. Germline CDR1 SGHRS, CDR2 YFSETQ. CDR3 nucleotide sequence: TGCGCCAGCAGCTCCGGGACAGGGGCACGAAGCTCTGGAAACACCATATATTTT. Amino acid sequence: CASSSGTGARSSGNTIYF.

The chain couples TRBV29-1 to TRBJ1-1; D perhaps matches TRBD1 (5 bases). The CDR3 has 13 residues. Between the trimmed V and J ends, which lost 8 bases and 4 bases, there was a span of 17 bases. Germline lookup yields CDR1 SQVTM and CDR2 ANQGSEA. The CDR3 DNA is TGCAGCACCCGTTTTTTGGGGGGCACTGAAGCTTTCTTT. It translates to CSTRFLGGTEAFF.

The gene calls are TRBV27 and TRBJ2-5, with 8 positions matching TRBD2. With V trimmed by 5 bases and J by 2 bases, 7 bases remained unmatched. The CDR3 spans 15 residues. Germline-derived CDR1 and CDR2 are MNHEY and SMNVEV (reference sequence). CDR3 in amino acids: CASSGLAGHQETQYF. CDR3 coding DNA: TGTGCCAGCAGTGGGCTAGCGGGCCATCAAGAGACCCAGTACTTC.

The V call is TRBV5-6, the J call TRBJ2-1, with a tentative D call TRBD2 (5 bases). The V end was cut by 0 bases, the J end by 9 bases, with 7 bases between. CDR3 size: 12 residues. Germline V gene lookup returns CDR1 SGHDT and CDR2 YYEEEE. CDR3 nucleotide sequence: TGTGCCAGCAGCTTGGGGAGCGGTGAGCAGTTCTTC. Amino acid sequence: CASSLGSGEQFF.

V usage is TRBV25-1 and J usage is TRBJ2-3, with TRBD2 identical over 9 bases. This CDR3 has 18 residues. Germline lookup yields CDR1 MGHDK and CDR2 SYGVNS. With 2 bases clipped from V and 0 bases from J, the junction kept 9 bases outside the gene matches. The CDR3, as DNA: TGTGCCAGCAGTGAAGATGCCGCCGGGACTAGCAGCACAGATACGCAGTATTTT. Translated: CASSEDAAGTSSTDTQYF. Filled out from reference TRBV25-1 and TRBJ2-3, the complete variable domain reads EADIYQTPRYLVIGTGKKITLECSQTMGHDKMYWYQQDPGMELHLIHYSYGVNSTEKGDLSSESTVSRIRTEHFPLTLESARPSHTSQYLCASSEDAAGTSSTDTQYFGPGTRLTVL.

The rearrangement links TRBV7-9 to TRBJ2-7; 7 nucleotides align to TRBD2. The V gene end was trimmed by 6 bases and the J gene end by 5 bases; junction bases not matched to a gene: 7. The CDR3 runs 13 residues. Germline V gene sequence: CDR1 SEHNR, CDR2 FQNEAQ (reference sequence). CDR3 sequence: CASSPTGGNEQYF. CDR3 sequence (DNA): TGTGCCAGCAGTCCCACCGGGGGGAACGAGCAGTACTTC.

The DNA for the CDR3 is TGTGCCAGCAGCCCTGGACTAGCGGGAGCCTACGAGCAGTACTTC. Translation gives CASSPGLAGAYEQYF. This chain joins TRBV5-4 and TRBJ2-5; 13 bases are a match to TRBD2. The DNA matches TRBJ2-7 better at its end, which makes the J call doubtful. From germline, CDR1 is SGHNT and CDR2 YYREEE (reference sequence). This CDR3 contains 15 residues.

This clone has only a few counts. The chain links TRBV11-2 to TRBJ1-1; D might be TRBD1 (5 bases). Per germline, CDR1 SGHAT and CDR2 FQNNGV. Trimming removed 1 base from V and 4 bases from J, with 16 bases in between. The CDR3 has 16 amino acids. CDR3 region: CASSLVGLQGGTEAFF. The DNA of the CDR3 is TGTGCCAGCAGCTTAGTAGGTTTGCAGGGAGGCACTGAAGCTTTCTTT. Looking up the rest from reference TRBV11-2 and TRBJ1-1 gives the full variable domain: EAGVAQSPRYKIIEKRQSVAFWCNPISGHATLYWYQQILGQGPKLLIQFQNNGVVDDSQLPKDRFSAERLKGVDSTLKIQPAKLEDSAVYLCASSLVGLQGGTEAFFGQGTRLTVV.

This chain uses TRBV7-9 with TRBJ2-3; a possible D gene is TRBD2 (5 bases). The CDR3 totals 11 residues. V gave up 5 bases and J gave up 6 bases, with 6 bases separating them. From germline, CDR1 is SEHNR and CDR2 FQNEAQ (reference sequence). The CDR3 spells CASSGGDTQYF. The CDR3 nucleotides read TGTGCCAGCAGCGGCGGGGATACGCAGTATTTT.

The chain recombines TRBV28 with TRBJ1-1; perhaps TRBD1 as D (5 bases). Trimming cost V 4 bases and J 4 bases, with 22 bases left between them. The CDR3 runs to 17 residues. Germline V gives CDR1 MDHEN, CDR2 SYDVKM. The CDR3 DNA is TGTGCCAGCAGTTCCGGTCCTTTTGGGGGGAGGGGCACTGAAGCTTTCTTT. Its translation is CASSSGPFGGRGTEAFF. The variable domain in full, with the rest retrieved from reference TRBV28 and TRBJ1-1, is DVKVTQSSRYLVKRTGEKVFLECVQDMDHENMFWYRQDPGLGLRLIYFSYDVKMKEKGDIPEGYSVSREKKERFSLILESASTNQTSMYLCASSSGPFGGRGTEAFFGQGTRLTVV.

This chain joins TRBV18 and TRBJ2-7; 10 bases map to TRBD1. CDR3 size: 14 residues. CDR1 is KGHSH, CDR2 LQKENI, per germline. V lost 6 bases, J lost 5 bases, and 7 bases stayed unmatched. CDR3 nucleotide sequence: TGTGCCAGCTCCCGGACAGGGGGAGAAAACGAGCAGTACTTC. Translated: CASSRTGGENEQYF.

This sequence joins TRBV9 and TRBJ2-1; 11 bases are a match to TRBD1. The CDR3 covers 15 residues. Germline assignment: CDR1 SGDLS and CDR2 YYNGEE. With 4 bases clipped from V and 4 bases from J, the junction kept 4 bases outside the gene matches. The CDR3 coding sequence is TGTGCCAGCAGCACCGGGACAGGGGGGTACAATGAGCAGTTCTTC. Translated, it gives CASSTGTGGYNEQFF.

V gene TRBV6-6 combines with J gene TRBJ2-7; 8 bases line up with TRBD1. This CDR3 has 14 residues. The V and J ends lost 7 bases and 6 bases, in that order; junction bases with no gene match: 11. In germline, CDR1 is MNHNY, CDR2 SVGAGI (reference sequence). The CDR3 loop is CASILGQGAREQYF. Here the CDR3 DNA reads TGTGCCAGCATTCTGGGGCAGGGGGCGCGCGAGCAGTACTTC.

In DNA form, the CDR3 reads TGTGCCATCAGTGACCGGGACAGGGCCGATCAGCCCCAGCATTTT. It specifies CAISDRDRADQPQHF. The chain combines TRBV10-3 with TRBJ1-5; 9 nucleotides agree with TRBD1. Losses at the gene ends were 3 bases for V and 5 bases for J; bases not matched to a gene: 5. Per germline, CDR1 ENHRY and CDR2 SYGVKD. The length of the CDR3 is 15 residues.

The chain uses TRBV4-3 and TRBJ2-2, with D possibly matching TRBD2 (5 bases). CDR3 size: 13 residues. The V and J ends lost 2 bases and 9 bases respectively, with 10 bases between them. Germline loops: CDR1 LGHNA, CDR2 YSLEER. The CDR3 region has the DNA TGCGCCAGCAGCCAATCAGGACTCAGGGAGCTGTTTTTT. This codes for CASSQSGLRELFF.

The genes are TRBV6-1 and TRBJ1-5, with D possibly TRBD1 on 6 matching bases. V was pared by 2 bases and J by 5 bases, with 13 bases between. This CDR3 has 15 residues. Germline V gene data show CDR1 as MNHNS and CDR2 as SASEGT. The CDR3 DNA follows: TGTGCCAGCAGTGAATCTGGGGGCCCCCATCAGCCCCAGCATTTT. It is translated as CASSESGGPHQPQHF.

V gene TRBV21-1 combines with J gene TRBJ1-1; the listed D gene, TRBD1, was not tested against the DNA. TRBV21-1 is described as a pseudogene. The CDR3 runs 17 residues. CDR3 region: CASSLPTEGTANTEAFF. CDR3 in DNA: TGTGCCAGCAGCCTCCCCACTGAGGGGACAGCCAACACTGAAGCTTTCTTT.

The chain recombines TRBV5-1 with TRBJ1-6; 12 bases line up with TRBD1. J gave up 8 bases and V 4 bases, and 7 bases lay outside the gene matches. CDR1 is SGHRS, CDR2 YFSETQ, per germline. This CDR3 has 16 amino acids. CDR3 DNA sequence: TGCGCCAGCAGCCGACAGGGACAGGGGGCGGATTCACCCCTCCACTTT. Protein sequence: CASSRQGQGADSPLHF.

The chain couples TRBV19 to TRBJ1-2; possible D gene TRBD1, 6 bases. Germline V gene lookup returns CDR1 LNHDA and CDR2 SQIVND (reference sequence). Trimming took off 4 bases at V and 3 bases at J, with 9 bases between the two ends. The CDR3 covers 13 residues. DNA of the CDR3: TGTGCCAGTAGTAAACAGGGCTACTATGGCTACACCTTC. This translates into CASSKQGYYGYTF.

The chain couples TRBV7-3 to TRBJ1-1; TRBD1 matches 7 bases. This CDR3 has 15 amino acids. The V segment lost 3 bases and the J segment 1 base; nucleotides outside the gene matches: 5. Germline lookup yields CDR1 SGHTA and CDR2 FQGTGA. In DNA form, the CDR3 reads TGTGCCAGCAGCTTGACAGGGTTTCGGAACACTGAAGCTTTCTTT. Its protein product is CASSLTGFRNTEAFF.

The chain couples TRBV30 to TRBJ2-2, with 7 bases lining up with TRBD1. The CDR3 runs to 15 residues. Germline-derived CDR1 and CDR2 are GTSNPN and SVGIG (reference sequence). V gave up 0 bases and J gave up 3 bases; unmatched junction bases: 4. The CDR3 nucleotides are TGTGCCTGGAGTGTCATCCAGGGGGACACCGGGGAGCTGTTTTTT. It translates to CAWSVIQGDTGELFF.

The chain joins TRBV5-5 to TRBJ2-1; maybe TRBD2 (6 bases). CDR3 size: 16 residues. Germline V gene sequence: CDR1 SGHKS, CDR2 YYEKEE (reference sequence). Trimming stripped 0 bases from V and 4 bases from J, with 14 bases between. CDR3 sequence: CASSLGQPGLYNEQFF. CDR3 sequence (DNA): TGTGCCAGCAGCTTGGGACAACCGGGACTTTACAATGAGCAGTTCTTC.

This clone was counted between two and nine times. The J gene is TRBJ2-7, the V gene TRBV7-9; the D gene is possibly TRBD1 (6 bases). The CDR3 extends over 14 amino acids. Germline CDR1 reads SEHNR; CDR2 reads FQNEAQ (reference sequence). V lost 5 bases to trimming and J lost 0 bases, with 11 bases between them. The CDR3: CASSQGPNSYEQYF. CDR3 DNA: TGTGCCAGCAGCCAGGGGCCGAACTCCTACGAGCAGTACTTC.